The sequence of this T cell receptor (beta chain) was determined in a study of blood T cell repertoires in COVID-19. Study background: The United States, Italy and Spain supplied acute and convalescent COVID-19 samples. The cDNA or gDNA used as material had been derived from T cells, B-cell-depleted T cells, or PBMCs.

The germline V gene encodes CDR1 MGHRA and CDR2 YSYEKL. J gave up 3 bases and V 5 bases, and 1 base lay outside the gene matches. The CDR3 contains 14 residues. Authors' methods: Estimation of nucleated cell counts relied on the amplification of reference gene primers. The repertoire was sequenced with immunoSEQ multiplex PCR; TCRdb's copy has only in-frame clones and lacks some. V, J and clone size are those of that table, while D and trimming were read from the DNA. This sample has about 250,000 clones, with about four fifths found just once. The chain is built from TRBV4-1 and TRBJ2-1; 10 bases align to TRBD2. Sequencing was carried out using peripheral blood. This clonotype was sampled from a man older than 75 with acute or convalescent COVID-19. CDR3 in DNA: TGCGCCAGCAGCAGACTAGCGGGCTACAATGAGCAGTTCTTC. Translated: CASSRLAGYNEQFF.